These T cell receptor beta chains were read from a single sample in a study of lymphopenia after photon versus proton radiotherapy. Sequencing was performed with immunoSEQ multiplex PCR; in TCRdb, only in-frame clones are kept and a portion is missing. The sample has 55,000 to 75,000 clones, about nine tenths seen once. The input for sequencing was peripheral blood, taken from a patient treated with photon-based radiotherapy. Receptors originate from a woman in her 70s with pancreatic cancer. The CDR3 runs from the conserved cysteine through the conserved F or W. The D gene is left open where the match is weak. Clone size appears in some rows only: once, few, many, or a class for an expanded clone.

clone size,V gene,J gene,D gene,CDR3 DNA,CDR3 protein
NA,TRBV7-8,TRBJ2-2,TRBD2,TGTGCCAGCACCCTCCGGACTAGCGGGAGATCCACGAACACCGGGGAGCTGTTTTTT,CASTLRTSGRSTNTGELFF
NA,TRBV5-1,TRBJ2-3,NA,TGCGCCAGCAGGGAAACAGGGTTAAGCACAGATACGCAGTATTTT,CASRETGLSTDTQYF
NA,TRBV5-1,TRBJ2-1,TRBD1,TGCGCCAGCAGCAACCGGGACAGGGGGTGGTATGAGCAGTTCTTC,CASSNRDRGWYEQFF
NA,TRBV7-9,TRBJ2-3,TRBD2,TGTGCCAGCCATACACTAGCGGGAGAGACAGATACGCAGTATTTT,CASHTLAGETDTQYF
once,TRBV7-9,TRBJ2-4,NA,TGTGCCAGCAGCCTAGGAATGGCCAAAAACATTCAGTACTTC,CASSLGMAKNIQYF
NA,TRBV5-4,TRBJ2-5,NA,TGTGCCAGCAGCTTGGGGGGGACATCCTTGAGGGAGACCCAGTACTTC,CASSLGGTSLRETQYF
NA,TRBV6-6,TRBJ1-2,NA,TGTGCCAGCAGCACCGGGGGCAGCTTTGGAGGCTACACCTTC,CASSTGGSFGGYTF
NA,TRBV7-2,TRBJ2-1,TRBD1,TGTGCCAGCAGGCAAGGGGGCGAGACCTACAATGAGCAGTTCTTC,CASRQGGETYNEQFF
NA,TRBV4-2,TRBJ1-2,NA,TGTGCCAGCAGCCAAGATAATATGGGTGCGAACTATGGCTACACCTTC,CASSQDNMGANYGYTF
NA,TRBV27,TRBJ2-5,TRBD2,TGTGCCAGCAGTTTAAATGCGGGAGGCTTAGAGACCCAGTACTTC,CASSLNAGGLETQYF
NA,TRBV10-3,TRBJ2-7,TRBD1,TGTGCCATCAGTGAAGGGACAGGTACCTACGAGCAGTACTTC,CAISEGTGTYEQYF
NA,TRBV4-2,TRBJ1-2,NA,TGTGCCAGCAGCCAAGTCCCCAGGGTGGGCTACACCTTC,CASSQVPRVGYTF
NA,TRBV30,TRBJ1-2,TRBD1,TGTGCCTGGAGTGGGGGACAGACTAAGAATGGCTACACCTTC,CAWSGGQTKNGYTF
NA,TRBV5-8,TRBJ2-7,NA,TGTGCCAGCAGCTTCCTGGACACGGTCTACGAGCAGTACTTC,CASSFLDTVYEQYF
NA,TRBV6-5,TRBJ2-1,TRBD2,TGTGCCAGCACCCCGGGAGGGCTTGGCAATGAGCAGTTCTTC,CASTPGGLGNEQFF
once,TRBV4-1,TRBJ2-2,TRBD1,TGCGCCAGCAGAGGACAGGGTATATCCGGGGAGCTGTTTTTT,CASRGQGISGELFF
NA,TRBV19,TRBJ2-3,TRBD2,TGTGCCAGTAGGCGGGAGTTTGGCACAGATACGCAGTATTTT,CASRREFGTDTQYF
NA,TRBV11-2,TRBJ2-3,NA,TGTGCCAGCACCAACCACCGACCCCGGGCCAGGATGGGAGATACGCAGTATTTT,CASTNHRPRARMGDTQYF
NA,TRBV2,TRBJ1-1,TRBD1,TGTGCCCCACAGGGGCGCGGGACTGAAGCTTTCTTT,CAPQGRGTEAFF
NA,TRBV11-2,TRBJ2-3,TRBD2,TGTGCCAGCAGCTTAGTGAGCCGGGGGAGGGCCAGAGGAGATACGCAGTATTTT,CASSLVSRGRARGDTQYF
NA,TRBV19,TRBJ2-4,NA,TGTGCCAGTAGTATAGATGGGGCCCCGGGGGCCAAAAACATTCAGTACTTC,CASSIDGAPGAKNIQYF
NA,TRBV11-2,TRBJ2-7,TRBD1,TGTGCCAGCAGCCAGGGACAGGGCTACGAGCAGTACTTC,CASSQGQGYEQYF
NA,TRBV9,TRBJ2-7,TRBD2,TGTGCCAGCAGCCCCGAGGGACTAGCGGGACCCTACGAGCAGTACTTC,CASSPEGLAGPYEQYF
NA,TRBV7-8,TRBJ2-1,TRBD1,TGTGCCAGCAGCTTAGTGGGGACAGGGATCGATGAGCAGTTCTTC,CASSLVGTGIDEQFF
NA,TRBV7-2,TRBJ2-3,TRBD2,TGTGCCAGCAGTAGCCTGACTAGCGGCACAGATACGCAGTATTTT,CASSSLTSGTDTQYF
NA,TRBV7-3,TRBJ2-1,TRBD1,TGTGCCAGCAGCGCGACAGGGGGGAACAATGAGCAGTTCTTC,CASSATGGNNEQFF